This T cell receptor (beta chain) was captured by sequencing in a study of Graves' ophthalmopathy and Graves' hyperthyroidism. Study at large: Peripheral blood samples were taken at initial diagnosis, before any treatment. Study findings and constraints: Detected in blood as well were most expanded thyroid clonotypes with frequency above 0.001.

Patients were left out if they had other autoimmune diseases, uncontrolled infections, pregnancy or lactation. Out of around 9.4 ml of fresh peripheral blood, PBMCs were obtained. The V end lost 4 bases, the J end lost 7 bases, and 11 bases lay between the germline ends. The CDR3 runs 14 residues. CDR1 is MGHDK and CDR2 is SYGVNS in the germline V gene. RNA transcripts were the source from which TCR beta CDR3 regions were amplified. The first-round RT-PCR employed HTBI primers together with the Qiagen OneStep RT-PCR kit. A multiplex PCR was then performed as the second round. One entry per CDR3 protein, called by TCRdb with MiXCR from the multiplex PCR reads. The table shows over 650,000 distinct CDR3 sequences, with roughly 39% occurring only once. Regarding this clonotype: As yet, its antigen is unknown.

The chain carries TRBV25-1 and TRBJ1-6; D ambiguous. This clonotype originated in an adult man with Graves' ophthalmopathy. Sequences were obtained from peripheral blood. Written as DNA, the CDR3 is TGTGCCAGCAGTGGTTTGGCTCCCAATTCACCCCTCCACTTT. Amino acids: CASSGLAPNSPLHF.